Below are 10 T cell receptor beta chains sequenced from a single sample in a study of shared clonotypes between healthy human individuals. Terminally differentiated effector memory CD45RA+ cells were excluded by CCR7 positive selection of CD45RO-negative cells. TCRdb keeps only in-frame clones here, not all; method: immunoSEQ multiplex PCR. The sample carries hundreds of thousands of clones, roughly 96% recorded once. The sequencing input was naive CD8+ T cells sorted from blood. The source is a woman in her twenties or thirties in good health.

The V call is TRBV6-5, the J call TRBJ2-7; possible D gene TRBD2, 6 bases. The CDR3 has 13 amino acids. Germline V gene sequence: CDR1 MNHEY, CDR2 SVGAGI. V was pared by 6 bases and J by 0 bases, with 9 bases between. CDR3 bases: TGTGCCAGCAGCGAGGACTACTCCTACGAGCAGTACTTC. It encodes CASSEDYSYEQYF.

This chain links TRBV27 with TRBJ2-1; possibly TRBD2 for D (6 bases). Germline CDR1 is MNHEY and CDR2 is SMNVEV (reference sequence). There are 15 residues in the CDR3. V was clipped by 10 bases and J by 6 bases, with 22 bases between them. CDR3 sequence (DNA): TGTGCCACCAGCCCTCATTACGGGAGATTCAATGAGCAGTTCTTC. This gives the protein CATSPHYGRFNEQFF.

V usage is TRBV28 and J usage is TRBJ2-7; D gene uncertain. Between the trimmed V and J ends, which lost 3 bases and 1 base, there was a span of 10 bases. The germline gives CDR1 MDHEN, CDR2 SYDVKM. The CDR3 has 14 residues. The DNA of the CDR3 is TGTGCCAGCAGTTTGGTGGACGGATCCTACGAGCAGTACTTC. It specifies CASSLVDGSYEQYF.

This chain joins TRBV27 and TRBJ1-4, with unresolved D. The CDR3 is made up of 14 amino acids. The germline CDR1 and CDR2 sequences are MNHEY and SMNVEV (reference sequence). Between the trimmed V and J ends, which lost 4 bases and 2 bases, there was a span of 8 bases. The CDR3 is CASSSAGTNEKLFF. The CDR3 DNA sequence: TGTGCCAGCAGTTCGGCAGGCACTAATGAAAAACTGTTTTTT.

V and J are TRBV27 and TRBJ1-2; D call uncertain. The CDR3 is 15 residues long. Germline V gene lookup returns CDR1 MNHEY and CDR2 SMNVEV (reference sequence). V was cut by 3 bases and J by 4 bases, with 15 bases left in between. CDR3 DNA: TGTGCCAGCAGTTTTGGAACCACGGGAACCTATGGCTACACCTTC. Translated: CASSFGTTGTYGYTF.

V is TRBV4-1 and J is TRBJ2-7; 7 bases fit TRBD2. Germline V gene lookup returns CDR1 MGHRA and CDR2 YSYEKL. After removal of 3 bases from V and 5 bases from J, the junction contained 16 bases not matched to a gene. The CDR3 totals 17 residues. CDR3 coding DNA: TGCGCCAGCAGCCAGGGGCCTCCTAGCGGAACTACCCACGAGCAGTACTTC. It translates to CASSQGPPSGTTHEQYF.

This sequence joins TRBV6-4 and TRBJ2-2, with D unresolved. V dropped 1 base and J dropped 5 bases, with 5 bases sitting between them. The germline gives CDR1 MRHNA, CDR2 SNTAGT. This CDR3 comprises 13 residues. The DNA of the CDR3 is TGTGCCAGCAGTGACTGGGGAACCGGGGAGCTGTTTTTT. This codes for CASSDWGTGELFF.

The chain joins TRBV5-1 to TRBJ2-7; 8 bases fit TRBD2. The CDR3 runs to 17 residues. CDR1 is SGHRS, CDR2 YFSETQ, per germline. J was trimmed by 3 bases and V by 0 bases; bases with no gene match: 11. In DNA form, the CDR3 reads TGCGCCAGCAGCTTGGGCCGGGGGTTAGCGGGATACTACGAGCAGTACTTC. Translation gives CASSLGRGLAGYYEQYF.

V usage is TRBV28 and J usage is TRBJ1-5; no definite D call. CDR3 length: 15 amino acids. Germline values: CDR1 MDHEN, CDR2 SYDVKM. Trimming took 7 bases from V and 3 from J, leaving 16 bases between them. CDR3 in amino acids: CASIPTGTNNQPQHF. CDR3 DNA: TGTGCCAGCATCCCCACCGGCACCAACAATCAGCCCCAGCATTTT.

The chain links TRBV6-6 to TRBJ2-5, with a possible D match to TRBD2 (6 bases). Trimming stripped 4 bases from V and 5 bases from J, with 14 bases between. The CDR3 spans 14 residues. The germline gives CDR1 MNHNY, CDR2 SVGAGI (reference sequence). In DNA, the CDR3 is TGTGCCAGCAGTTCAGTCCTAGGAGGGGAGACCCAGTACTTC. It specifies CASSSVLGGETQYF.